A selection of T cell receptor beta chains follows, all from one sample in a study of CXCR3-negative and CXCR3-positive naive CD8 T cells. TCRdb reprocessed the 5' RACE reads and stores each CDR3 protein as one record, lacking DNA. The record lists roughly 24,000 distinct CDR3 sequences, of which the ten most abundant hold about 2.6%. The material sequenced was naive CXCR3- CD8+ T cells from blood. The source of these receptors is a human donor in good health. Some clones in this sample may be carry-over from other donors' samples. CDR3s include the opening cysteine and the closing phenylalanine or tryptophan. Size tells how often a clone was seen (once, few, many) or the class of an expanded clone, and some rows leave it out.

TRBV7-2	TRBJ1-1	-	CASSLEVRVLSDRAAFF
TRBV7-6	TRBJ1-1	-	CASSLGWGTNVNTEAFF
TRBV4-1	TRBJ2-2	-	CASSQEGTNTGELFF
TRBV29-1	TRBJ2-2	-	CSVVLAGGPEAGELFF
TRBV7-9	TRBJ2-1	-	CASSLEDLPVNEQFF
TRBV27	TRBJ2-5	-	CASSLGLAGGGETQYF
TRBV28	TRBJ2-1	-	CASSLGLDLYNEQFF
TRBV6-2/TRBV6-3	TRBJ1-2	-	CASSYSMGLKYGYTF
TRBV4-1	TRBJ2-7	-	CASSQDRGLGEQYF
TRBV7-3	TRBJ2-1	-	CASSWGNEQFF
TRBV6-5	TRBJ1-5	medium-sized	CASSMGEFQPQHF